This record looks at one T cell receptor beta chain sequence and its context. Its antigen remains unidentified. The length of the CDR3 is 15 residues. V shed 6 bases, J shed 4 bases, and the junction held 9 bases outside the gene matches. CDR1 KGHSH and CDR2 LQKENI come from the germline V gene. The record originates from a study of blood T cells in healthy people across ages. Broader study findings: No conclusive comparison of naive versus antigen-experienced cells was possible with unsorted PBMCs. Comparison with aged donors showed that long-lived donors had more naive CD4+ cells and higher diversity. From one million sequenced T cells, diversity estimates were lower bounds.

Next came a second PCR, run for about 6 to 12 cycles, which used a sample-barcoded 5' primer along with a J-beta primer mix. Every cDNA molecule carried a tag from a template-switch adaptor bearing 12 random nucleotides. One entry per CDR3 protein results from TCRdb running MiXCR on the 5' RACE reads. The sample consists of 650,000 to 800,000 distinct CDR3 sequences, more than 45% of them appearing once. Sample: blood. The chain uses TRBV18 and TRBJ2-1, with 7 bases fitting TRBD2. The sequence derives from a woman older than 75 in good health. CDR3 amino acids: CASSDRLAVYNEQFF. CDR3 nucleotides: TGTGCCAGCTCGGATCGGCTAGCGGTTTACAATGAGCAGTTCTTC. The variable domain in full, completed from reference TRBV18 and TRBJ2-1, reads NAGVMQNPRHLVRRRGQEARLRCSPMKGHSHVYWYRQLPEEGLKFMVYLQKENIIDESGMPKERFSAEFPKEGPSILRIQQVVRGDSAAYFCASSDRLAVYNEQFFGPGTRLTVL.